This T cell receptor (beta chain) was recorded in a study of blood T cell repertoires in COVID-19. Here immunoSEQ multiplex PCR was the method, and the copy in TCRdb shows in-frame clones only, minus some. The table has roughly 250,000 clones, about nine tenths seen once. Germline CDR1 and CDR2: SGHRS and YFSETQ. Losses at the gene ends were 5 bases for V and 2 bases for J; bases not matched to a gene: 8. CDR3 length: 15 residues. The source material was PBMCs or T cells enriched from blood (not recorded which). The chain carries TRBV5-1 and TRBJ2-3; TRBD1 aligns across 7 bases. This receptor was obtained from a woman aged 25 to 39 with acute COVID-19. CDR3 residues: CASRLDRVVTDTQYF. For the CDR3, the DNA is TGCGCCAGCAGGCTAGACAGGGTGGTCACAGATACGCAGTATTTT. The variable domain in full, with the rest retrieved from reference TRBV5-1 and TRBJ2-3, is KAGVTQTPRYLIKTRGQQVTLSCSPISGHRSVSWYQQTPGQGLQFLFEYFSETQRNKGNFPGRFSGRQFSNSRSEMNVSTLELGDSALYLCASRLDRVVTDTQYFGPGTRLTVL.